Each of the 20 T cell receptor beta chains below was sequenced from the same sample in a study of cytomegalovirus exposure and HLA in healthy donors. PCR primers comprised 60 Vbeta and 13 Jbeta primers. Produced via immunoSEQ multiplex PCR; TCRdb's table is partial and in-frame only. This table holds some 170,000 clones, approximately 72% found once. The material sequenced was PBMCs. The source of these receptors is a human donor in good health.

CDR3 residues: CASSTGGTTYEQYF. Written as DNA, the CDR3 is TGTGCCAGCAGTACAGGGGGTACGACTTACGAGCAGTACTTC. The chain recombines TRBV9 with TRBJ2-7, with 8 nucleotides matching TRBD1. Germline lookup yields CDR1 SGDLS and CDR2 YYNGEE. CDR3 size: 14 residues. V lost 5 bases and J lost 4; bases outside the gene matches: 8.

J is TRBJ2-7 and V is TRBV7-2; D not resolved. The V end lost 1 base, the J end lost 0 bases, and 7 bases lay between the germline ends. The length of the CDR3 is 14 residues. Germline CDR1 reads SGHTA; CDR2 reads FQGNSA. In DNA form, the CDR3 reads TGTGCCAGCAGCTTAGACGGTCTCTCCTACGAGCAGTACTTC. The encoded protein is CASSLDGLSYEQYF.

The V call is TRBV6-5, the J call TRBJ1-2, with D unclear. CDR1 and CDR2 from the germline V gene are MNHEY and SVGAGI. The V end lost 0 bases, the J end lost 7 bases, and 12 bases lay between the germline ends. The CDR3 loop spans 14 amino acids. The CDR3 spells CASSYSLDGGGYTF. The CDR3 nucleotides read TGTGCCAGCAGTTACTCATTGGACGGAGGTGGCTACACCTTC.

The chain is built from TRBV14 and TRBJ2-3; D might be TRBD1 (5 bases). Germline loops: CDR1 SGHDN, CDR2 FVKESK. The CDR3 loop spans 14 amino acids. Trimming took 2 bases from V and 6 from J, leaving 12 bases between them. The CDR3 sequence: CASSQIQGIDTQYF. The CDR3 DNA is TGTGCCAGCAGCCAAATCCAGGGCATTGATACGCAGTATTTT.

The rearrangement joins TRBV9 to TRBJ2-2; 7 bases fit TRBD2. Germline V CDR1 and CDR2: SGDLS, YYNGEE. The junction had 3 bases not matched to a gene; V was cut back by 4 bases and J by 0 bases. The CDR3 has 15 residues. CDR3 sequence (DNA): TGTGCCAGCAGCCCTAGCGGAACGAACACCGGGGAGCTGTTTTTT. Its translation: CASSPSGTNTGELFF.

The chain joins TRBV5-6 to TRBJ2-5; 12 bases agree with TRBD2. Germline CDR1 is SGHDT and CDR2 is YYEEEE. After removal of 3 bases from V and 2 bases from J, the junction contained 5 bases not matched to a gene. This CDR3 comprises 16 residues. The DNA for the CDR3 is TGTGCCAGCAGCTCACTAGCGGGGGGCGTACAAGAGACCCAGTACTTC. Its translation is CASSSLAGGVQETQYF.

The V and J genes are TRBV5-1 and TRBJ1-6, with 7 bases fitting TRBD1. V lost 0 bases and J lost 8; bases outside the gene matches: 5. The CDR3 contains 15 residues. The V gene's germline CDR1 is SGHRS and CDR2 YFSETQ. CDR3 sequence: CASSLGQGVDSPLHF. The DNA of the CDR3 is TGCGCCAGCAGCTTGGGCCAGGGGGTAGATTCACCCCTCCACTTT.

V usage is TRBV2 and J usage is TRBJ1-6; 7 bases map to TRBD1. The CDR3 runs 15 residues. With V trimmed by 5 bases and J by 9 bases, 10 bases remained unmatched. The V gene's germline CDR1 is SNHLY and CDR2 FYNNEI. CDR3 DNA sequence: TGTGCCAGCAGTACCCTCGGAGGGGGCATTTCACCCCTCCACTTT. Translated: CASSTLGGGISPLHF.

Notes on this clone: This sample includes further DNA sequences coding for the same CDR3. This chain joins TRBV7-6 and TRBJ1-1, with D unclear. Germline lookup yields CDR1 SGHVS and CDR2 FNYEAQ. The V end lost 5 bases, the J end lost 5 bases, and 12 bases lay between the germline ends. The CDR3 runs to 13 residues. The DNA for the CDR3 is TGTGCCAGCAGCCTAAGGGCGGGGACTGAAGCTTTCTTT. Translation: CASSLRAGTEAFF.

The CDR3 sequence: CARHTWTGNTEAFF. CDR3 nucleotide sequence: TGTGCCAGGCACACTTGGACAGGGAACACTGAAGCTTTCTTT. The chain has TRBV25-1 and TRBJ1-1; 7 bases map to TRBD1. Trimming at V came to 9 bases and at J to 1 base, leaving 8 bases not matched to a gene. Germline CDR1 is MGHDK and CDR2 is SYGVNS. The CDR3 is 14 residues long.

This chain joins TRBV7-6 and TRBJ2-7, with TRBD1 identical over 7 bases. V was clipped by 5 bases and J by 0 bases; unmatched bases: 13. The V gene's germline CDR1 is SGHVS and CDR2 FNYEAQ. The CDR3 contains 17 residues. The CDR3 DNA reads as TGTGCCAGCAGCCCGAGGGGGTCGACAGGGAGCTCCTACGAGCAGTACTTC. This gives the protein CASSPRGSTGSSYEQYF.

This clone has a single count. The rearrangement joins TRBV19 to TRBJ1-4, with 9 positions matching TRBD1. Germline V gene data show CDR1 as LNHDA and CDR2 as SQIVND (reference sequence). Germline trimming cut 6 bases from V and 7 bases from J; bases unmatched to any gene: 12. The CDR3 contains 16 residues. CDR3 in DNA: TGTGCCAGTAGCCATTGGTCCGGACAGGGGCTTGAAAAACTGTTTTTT. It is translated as CASSHWSGQGLEKLFF.

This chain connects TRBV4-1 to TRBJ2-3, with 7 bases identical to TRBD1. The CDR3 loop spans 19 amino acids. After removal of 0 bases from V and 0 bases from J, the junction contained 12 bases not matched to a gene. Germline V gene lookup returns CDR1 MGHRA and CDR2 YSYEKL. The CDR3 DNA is TGCGCCAGCAGCCAAGATCCCCCGGGACAGAGAACTAGCACAGATACGCAGTATTTT. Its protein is CASSQDPPGQRTSTDTQYF.

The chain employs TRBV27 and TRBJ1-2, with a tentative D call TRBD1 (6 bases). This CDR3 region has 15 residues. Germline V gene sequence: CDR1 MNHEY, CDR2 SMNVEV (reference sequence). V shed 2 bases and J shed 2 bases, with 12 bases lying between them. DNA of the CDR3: TGTGCCAGCAGTTTAGAACAGGGATCCAACTATGGCTACACCTTC. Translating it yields CASSLEQGSNYGYTF.

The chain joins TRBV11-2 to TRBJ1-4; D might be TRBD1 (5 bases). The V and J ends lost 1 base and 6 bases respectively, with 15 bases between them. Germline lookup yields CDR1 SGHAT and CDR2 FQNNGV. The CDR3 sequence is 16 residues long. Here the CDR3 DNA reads TGTGCCAGCAGCTTAGGCGGGGGGTTGAGATATGAAAAACTGTTTTTT. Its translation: CASSLGGGLRYEKLFF.

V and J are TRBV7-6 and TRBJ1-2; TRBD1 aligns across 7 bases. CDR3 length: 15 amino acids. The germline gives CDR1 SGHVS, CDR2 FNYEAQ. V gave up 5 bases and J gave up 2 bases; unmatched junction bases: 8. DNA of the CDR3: TGTGCCAGCAGCAATATCGGGACAGAGAACTATGGCTACACCTTC. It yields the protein CASSNIGTENYGYTF.

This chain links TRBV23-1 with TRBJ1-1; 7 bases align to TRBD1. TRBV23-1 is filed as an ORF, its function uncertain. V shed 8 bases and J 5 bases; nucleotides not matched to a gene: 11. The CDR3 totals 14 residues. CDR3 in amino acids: CASLCAGGRTEAFF. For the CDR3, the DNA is TGCGCCAGCCTCTGTGCAGGGGGAAGGACTGAAGCTTTCTTT.

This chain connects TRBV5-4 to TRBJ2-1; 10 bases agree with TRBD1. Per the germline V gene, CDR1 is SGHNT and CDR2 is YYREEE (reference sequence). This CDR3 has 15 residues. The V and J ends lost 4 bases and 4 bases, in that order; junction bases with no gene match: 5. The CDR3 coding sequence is TGTGCCAGCAGCAAGGACAGGGGGGAATACAATGAGCAGTTCTTC. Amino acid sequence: CASSKDRGEYNEQFF.

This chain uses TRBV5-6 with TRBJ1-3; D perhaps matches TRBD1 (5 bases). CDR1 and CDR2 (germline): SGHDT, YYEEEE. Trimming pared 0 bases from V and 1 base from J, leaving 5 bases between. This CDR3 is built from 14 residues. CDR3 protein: CASSLAGSGNTIYF. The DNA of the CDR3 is TGTGCCAGCAGCTTGGCAGGGTCTGGAAACACCATATATTTT.

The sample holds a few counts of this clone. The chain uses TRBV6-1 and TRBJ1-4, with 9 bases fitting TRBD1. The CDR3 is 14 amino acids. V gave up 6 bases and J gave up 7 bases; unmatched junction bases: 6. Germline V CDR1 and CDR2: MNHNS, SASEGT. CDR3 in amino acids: CASSFGQGREKLFF. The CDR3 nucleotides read TGTGCCAGCAGCTTTGGACAGGGGCGTGAAAAACTGTTTTTT.